This T cell receptor beta chain was captured in a study of T cells after somatic rescue of genetic block. Using immunoSEQ multiplex PCR, the repertoire was profiled, and TCRdb retains in-frame clones only, with some absent. The repertoire includes some 90,000 clones, about 87% of them detected once, and 1.5% to 2% sits in the top ten. The CDR3 is 16 amino acids. Trimming pared 0 bases from V and 0 bases from J, leaving 11 bases between. Germline lookup yields CDR1 SGHRS and CDR2 YFSETQ. The rearrangement joins TRBV5-1 to TRBJ2-3, with D maybe TRBD1 (6 bases). The TCR sequence derives from a woman aged 18-29 years. Material: peripheral blood mononuclear cells (PBMCs). The CDR3 coding sequence is TGCGCCAGCAGCTTGGGCAGGGGCTCTAGCACAGATACGCAGTATTTT. As protein: CASSLGRGSSTDTQYF.